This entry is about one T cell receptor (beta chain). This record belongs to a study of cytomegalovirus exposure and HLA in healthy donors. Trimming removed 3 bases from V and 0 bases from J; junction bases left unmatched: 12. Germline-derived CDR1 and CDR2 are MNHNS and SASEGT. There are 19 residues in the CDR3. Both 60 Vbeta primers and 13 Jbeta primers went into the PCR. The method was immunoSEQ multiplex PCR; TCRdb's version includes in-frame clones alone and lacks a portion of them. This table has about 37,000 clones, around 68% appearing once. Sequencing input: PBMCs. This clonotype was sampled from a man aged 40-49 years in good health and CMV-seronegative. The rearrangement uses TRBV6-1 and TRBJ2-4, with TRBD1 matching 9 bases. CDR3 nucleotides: TGTGCCAGCAGTGATTACGGGACAGGGCGTTTCCTAGCCAAAAACATTCAGTACTTC. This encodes CASSDYGTGRFLAKNIQYF.